This T cell receptor beta chain was sequenced during a study of shared clonotypes between healthy human individuals. About this clone itself: Antigen unknown.

The CDR3 covers 15 residues. Germline CDR1 SGDLS, CDR2 YYNGEE. V shed 0 bases, J shed 1 base, and the junction held 3 bases outside the gene matches. Sorted-subset replicate PCR reactions contained approximately 190 ng DNA, corresponding to some 30,000 T cell genomes. TCRdb keeps only in-frame clones here, not all; method: immunoSEQ multiplex PCR. The table lists about 1.1 million clones, 77% of them singletons, with more than 0.85% in the top ten. General study findings and limits: The rarefaction results pointed to incomplete sorted-subset sequencing despite large depth.

Donation came from healthy HIV-negative adults that had no recent acute infections or vaccinations. V gene TRBV9 combines with J gene TRBJ1-1; 7 bases agree with TRBD1. The sequencing sample was made of memory CD4+ T cells from PBMCs. As to subset: CD45RA-negative fraction. This clonotype was obtained from a man between 18 and 29 years old in good health. Some clones in this sample may be carry-over from other donors' samples. The CDR3 reads CASSVAGGRNTEAFF. CDR3 nucleotide sequence: TGTGCCAGCAGCGTAGCAGGGGGAAGGAACACTGAAGCTTTCTTT.